This T cell receptor beta chain comes out of a study of T cell repertoires in cytomegalovirus infection. For the study at large: Public TCR beta signatures marked donors with CMV infection and the matching HLA.

TCRdb passed the reads through MiXCR, listing each CDR3 protein once. Among about 830,000 distinct CDR3 sequences listed, roughly 33% were seen once. Points from the study as a whole: Cumulated frequencies of public TCR beta families served to identify carriers of CMV plus the relevant HLA.

J gave up 6 bases and V 5 bases, and 10 bases lay outside the gene matches. Germline CDR1 is MNHEY and CDR2 is SVGEGT. The CDR3 spans 16 residues. This clonotype was picked up a small number of times. Antigen unknown. The rearrangement links TRBV6-2 or TRBV6-3 to TRBJ2-2; 9 bases match TRBD1. The sample consisted of cultured CD8+ T cells from PBMCs, taken from culture after CMV antigen stimulation. The receptor was derived from a human donor in good health (CMV status not recorded). Some clones in this sample may be carry-over from other donors' samples. CDR3 bases: TGTGCCAGCAGTAACCTGGACAGGGGAGGACCCGGGGAGCTGTTTTTT. Protein sequence: CASSNLDRGGPGELFF.